This TCR beta chain was found in a study of cytomegalovirus exposure and HLA in healthy donors (dated by TCRdb to 2015 to 2018). Some background on the complete study: The 650 to 800 repertoires of the first cohort and the roughly 120 validation repertoires were produced on the same platform, according to a later analysis. The aim of the study was to test whether cataloging public T cell receptors could identify signatures of past pathogen exposure. In addition to the first cohort of 666 subjects, a separate validation cohort of 120 different subjects was used. To predict cytomegalovirus infection status, the study combined high-throughput TCR immunosequencing, statistical association of individual TCRs with disease status, and machine learning. Here is what the overall study found, with its caveats: It was suggested by the authors that the approach could potentially be generalized to other disease states and immunological phenotypes. Most TCR sequences were observed very rarely across donors, whereas some public TCRs were present in many individuals. The classifier was reported to diagnose cytomegalovirus status with high specificity and sensitivity in both the original and validation cohorts. In a later analysis, TCRs clustered in the first cohort were found to also tend to co-occur in the roughly 120 validation repertoires, with around 94% of cluster scores above 0. In vitro tests confirmed that a few of the cytomegalovirus-associated TCR beta chains recognize cytomegalovirus antigens. All 110 or so repertoires were used to score co-occurrence in the validation cohort in a later analysis, because that analysis had no HLA typing for the cohort. A total of about 180 TCR beta chains were listed by the study as associated with cytomegalovirus.

The junction carries 19 bases between V and J, which are trimmed by 2 bases and 15 bases respectively. The CDR3, from cysteine to phenylalanine, totals 14 residues. Here the CDR3 DNA is all that survives: 42 bases in frame from base 1. Reading the germline V gene gives CDR1 MNHNS and CDR2 SASEGT. The method was the immunoSEQ multiplex PCR assay. As for the original processing: A statistical classification framework was built for diagnosing cytomegalovirus status from the catalog of TCR beta chain sequences. Drawn from immuneACCESS, this table holds only the in-frame rearrangements with V and J called that TCRdb kept. Clones are partly lost; checked studies trace under half to an unresolved V gene and leave the rest unexplained. V, J and clone size are those of that table, while D and trimming were read from the DNA. Within this sample are about 200,000 clones, with 86% of them counted one time only. The top ten clonotypes cover around 1.6% of the sample.

About this clone itself: Its target antigen remains unknown. Within one base of it there is no much larger clone, and no base qualities were kept.

Donors formed part of the validation cohort, which comprised over a hundred subjects and was distinct from the first cohort of under 800 subjects. The chain was built from TRBV6-1 and TRBJ1-4; too little of a D gene remains to name it. The sample was PBMCs. This clonotype was obtained from a woman aged 18-30 years in good health and CMV-seronegative. The CDR3 is CASSEIIEKARVFF. The DNA reads TGTGCCAGCAGTGAAATAATTGAGAAGGCCCGGGTGTTTTTT.